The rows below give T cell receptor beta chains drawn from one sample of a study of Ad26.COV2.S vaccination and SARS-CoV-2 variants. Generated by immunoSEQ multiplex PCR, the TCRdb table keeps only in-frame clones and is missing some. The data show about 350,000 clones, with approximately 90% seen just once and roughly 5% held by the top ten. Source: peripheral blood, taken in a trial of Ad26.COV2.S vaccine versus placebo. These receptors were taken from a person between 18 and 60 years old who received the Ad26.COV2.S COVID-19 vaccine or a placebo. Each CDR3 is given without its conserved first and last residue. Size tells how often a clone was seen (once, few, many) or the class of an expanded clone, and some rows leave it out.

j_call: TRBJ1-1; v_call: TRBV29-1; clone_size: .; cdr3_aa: SAAGASTEAF
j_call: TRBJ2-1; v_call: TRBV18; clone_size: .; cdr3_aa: ASSPDSAYNEQF
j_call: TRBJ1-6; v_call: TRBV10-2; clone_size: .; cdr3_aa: ASSEGFSPLH
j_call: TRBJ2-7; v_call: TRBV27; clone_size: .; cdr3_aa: ATSPGGPLYEQY
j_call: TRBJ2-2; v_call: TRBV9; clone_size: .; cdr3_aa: ASSRSPGTSGANTGELF
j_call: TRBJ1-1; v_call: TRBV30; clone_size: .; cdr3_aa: AWSAGTGGQRHTEAF
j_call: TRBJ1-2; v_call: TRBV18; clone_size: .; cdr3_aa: ASSPAGSGTEGPYGYT
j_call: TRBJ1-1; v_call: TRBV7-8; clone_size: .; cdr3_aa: ASSFRESEDTEAF
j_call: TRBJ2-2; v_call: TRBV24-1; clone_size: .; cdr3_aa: ATSDNRGADTGELF
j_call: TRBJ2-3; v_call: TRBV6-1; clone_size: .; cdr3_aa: ASSGRWGQGSDTQY
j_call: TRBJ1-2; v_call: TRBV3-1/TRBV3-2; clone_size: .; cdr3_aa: ASSQDLQGYAYT
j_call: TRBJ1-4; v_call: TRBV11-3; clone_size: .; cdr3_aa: ASQRSEQEGEKLF
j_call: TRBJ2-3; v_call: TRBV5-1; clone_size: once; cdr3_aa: ASSWNLPHTDTQY
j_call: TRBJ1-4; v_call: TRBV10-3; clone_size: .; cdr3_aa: AISESYGTAAGEKLF
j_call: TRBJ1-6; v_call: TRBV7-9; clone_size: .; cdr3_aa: ASSIGQAESPLH
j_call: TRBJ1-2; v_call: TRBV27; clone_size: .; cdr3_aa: ASSATRRDHQRGYT
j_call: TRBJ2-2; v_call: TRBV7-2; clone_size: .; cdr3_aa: ASSSDSGVDGELF
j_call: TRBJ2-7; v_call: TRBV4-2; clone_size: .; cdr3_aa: ASSQMGQGWVEQY
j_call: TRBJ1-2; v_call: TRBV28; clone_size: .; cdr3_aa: ASSERGLYGYT
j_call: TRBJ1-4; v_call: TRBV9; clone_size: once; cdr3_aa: ASSVEPVAEKLF
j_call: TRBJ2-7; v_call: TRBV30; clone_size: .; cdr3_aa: AWSYNSGTDPSEQY
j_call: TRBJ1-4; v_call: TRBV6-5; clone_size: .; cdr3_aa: ATGGTNEKLF
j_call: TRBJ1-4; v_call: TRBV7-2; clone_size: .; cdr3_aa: ASSLTQGAGINEKLF
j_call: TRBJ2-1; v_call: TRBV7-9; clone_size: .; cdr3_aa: ASSLEGAGDGVLNEQF
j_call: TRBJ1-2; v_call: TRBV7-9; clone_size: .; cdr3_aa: ASSWGSQGYT
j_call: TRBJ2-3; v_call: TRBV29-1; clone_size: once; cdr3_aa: SVEDRRSTDTQY
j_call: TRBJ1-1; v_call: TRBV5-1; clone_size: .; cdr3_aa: ASSRFEDTEAF
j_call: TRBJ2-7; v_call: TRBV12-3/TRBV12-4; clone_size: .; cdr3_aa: ASGPRHDEQY
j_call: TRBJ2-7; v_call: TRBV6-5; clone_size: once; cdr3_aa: ASSAVRANYEQY
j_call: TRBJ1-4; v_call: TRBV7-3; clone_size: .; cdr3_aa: ASSLPFIKGDRNEKLF